A selection of T cell receptor beta chains follows, all from one sample in a study of beta chain features in type 1 diabetes. Sequencing was performed with immunoSEQ multiplex PCR; in TCRdb, only in-frame clones are kept and a portion is missing. The sample lists roughly 730,000 clones, roughly 13% occurring once. Sequencing was performed on naive CD4+ T cells from blood. The receptors here all came from a man aged 18 to 29 with type 1 diabetes. The CDR3 runs from the conserved cysteine through the conserved F or W. D genes are given only for firm matches. Rows may omit the clone size; those that give it use once, few, many or a size class.

TRBV27	NA	NA	TRBJ1-4	TGTGCCAGCAGTTTCCAGGGACCTAATGAAAAACTGTTTTTT	CASSFQGPNEKLFF
TRBV5-6	NA	few	TRBJ2-7	TGTGCCAGCAGCTCTGCGGGGATCGGGGGCGAGCAGTACTTC	CASSSAGIGGEQYF
TRBV18	NA	NA	TRBJ1-5	TGTGCCAGCTCACCCGAGGAGGATCAGCCCCAGCATTTT	CASSPEEDQPQHF
TRBV29-1	NA	few	TRBJ1-1	TGCAGCGTTGAGCCCCGGGTCGCTCAGGACACTGAAGCTTTCTTT	CSVEPRVAQDTEAFF
TRBV6-5	NA	NA	TRBJ2-3	TGTGCCAGCCGTGGGGGGGGGCCCGCCGATACGCAGTATTTT	CASRGGGPADTQYF
TRBV30	TRBD1	few	TRBJ1-5	TGTGCCTGGAGTGTGGGACAGTTTCACATACAGCCCCAGCATTTT	CAWSVGQFHIQPQHF
TRBV20-1	NA	NA	TRBJ1-2	TGCAGTGCTTGGAGGGATGGCTACACCTTC	CSAWRDGYTF
TRBV5-1	TRBD1	NA	TRBJ2-4	TGCGCCAGCAGTTTTGACAGGGACATTCAGTACTTC	CASSFDRDIQYF
TRBV30	NA	NA	TRBJ2-7	TGTGCCTGGAGTGGGACAACCTACGAGCAGTACTTC	CAWSGTTYEQYF
TRBV10-3	NA	NA	TRBJ2-2	TGTGCCATTTCTTCAGCTTCGAACACCGGGGAGCTGTTTTTT	CAISSASNTGELFF
TRBV2	NA	NA	TRBJ2-6	TGTGCCAGAGAGTTCTCTGGGGCCAACGTCCTGACTTTC	CAREFSGANVLTF
TRBV2	TRBD1	NA	TRBJ1-4	TGTGCCAGCAGGAGTGGTGGGACAGGGAAAAAACTGTTTTTT	CASRSGGTGKKLFF
TRBV6-5	NA	NA	TRBJ2-5	TGTGCCAGCCATAGGCCCCAAGAGACCCAGTACTTC	CASHRPQETQYF
TRBV30	NA	few	TRBJ2-1	TGTGCCTGGAGTCGATCGGCCGCGCCCTACAATGAGCAGTTCTTC	CAWSRSAAPYNEQFF
TRBV5-1	TRBD1	few	TRBJ2-7	TGCGCCAGCAGCTCGACAGGGGGTTACGAGCAGTACTTC	CASSSTGGYEQYF
TRBV7-2	NA	NA	TRBJ2-3	TGTGCCAGCAGCTTTGGTCGGCAGGGCTGGGGTACAGATACGCAGTATTTT	CASSFGRQGWGTDTQYF